A single T cell receptor (beta chain) is shown here with its context. This record belongs to a study of technical replicates of blood from a few donors. Unmatched junction bases numbered 2, after V lost 4 bases and J lost 0 bases. Germline V gives CDR1 SEHNR, CDR2 FQNEAQ (reference sequence). The CDR3 runs 15 residues. Using immunoSEQ multiplex PCR, the repertoire was profiled, and TCRdb retains in-frame clones only, with some absent. The table has about 83,000 clones, about 97% seen once. The TCR sequence derives from a human donor in good health. Sequencing used T cells isolated from PBMCs. The rearrangement uses TRBV7-9 and TRBJ1-2; 10 nucleotides agree with TRBD1. CDR3 in amino acids: CASSSGQGSNYGYTF. The CDR3 nucleotides read TGTGCCAGCAGCTCGGGACAGGGGTCTAACTATGGCTACACCTTC.